This T cell receptor (beta chain) was recorded in a study of response to subunit inactivated influenza vaccine. Study results and caveats: After each seasonal influenza vaccination, few new T cells are recruited, the authors suggested.

To note about this clonotype: Its antigen is still unknown. The germline gene is not matched at one end of the junction; a read error may be the cause.

TCRdb recomputed calls from the RT-PCR reads with MiXCR, one row per CDR3 protein. The sample lists fewer than 800,000 distinct CDR3 sequences, about a sixth seen once, with approximately 10% in the top ten. The sample in question was PBMCs from blood, obtained about 11 days after vaccination. This receptor was obtained from a man aged 45-65 years who received an inactivated influenza vaccine.

DNA of the CDR3: TGCGCCACCAGCTTGATAAGGGGGCTGGGAGAGACCCAGTACTTC. This translates into CATSLIRGLGETQYF. The chain links TRBV5-1 to TRBJ2-5; TRBD1 matches 7 bases. This CDR3 is built from 15 residues. Germline V gene lookup returns CDR1 SGHRS and CDR2 YFSETQ. Using reference TRBV5-1 and TRBJ2-5 for the parts outside the CDR3, the full variable domain is KAGVTQTPRYLIKTRGQQVTLSCSPISGHRSVSWYQQTPGQGLQFLFEYFSETQRNKGNFPGRFSGRQFSNSRSEMNVSTLELGDSALYLCATSLIRGLGETQYFGPGTRLLVL.